The 24 T cell receptor beta chains below come from one sample, sequenced in a study of T cell responses to AZD1222 COVID-19 vaccine. This table comes from immunoSEQ multiplex PCR, and its TCRdb copy is limited to in-frame clones, with some not included. The data show more than 250,000 clones, approximately 93% seen once. This sample comprised peripheral blood, obtained on day 0 of AZD1222 vaccination. Every receptor here comes from an adult in good health.

This chain uses TRBV29-1 with TRBJ2-1; D ambiguous. This CDR3 is 15 amino acids long. In germline, CDR1 is SQVTM, CDR2 ANQGSEA. Trimming cost V 4 bases and J 5 bases, with 18 bases left between them. The CDR3 protein is CSVGFMVLSDNEQFF. The CDR3, as DNA: TGCAGCGTTGGGTTTATGGTTCTTTCGGACAATGAGCAGTTCTTC.

This chain uses TRBV19 with TRBJ1-2; D unresolved. The CDR3 length is 12 residues. CDR1 is LNHDA and CDR2 is SQIVND in the germline V gene (reference sequence). The ends were cut back, 4 bases at V and 5 bases at J, with 8 bases in the middle. The CDR3 region has the DNA TGTGCCAGTAGTAGGGCAGATTATGGCTACACCTTC. It encodes CASSRADYGYTF.

The chain combines TRBV3-1 (or the pseudogene TRBV3-2) with TRBJ1-2; TRBD1 is a possible D gene (6 bases). The CDR3 covers 16 residues. Trimming stripped 0 bases from V and 4 bases from J, with 15 bases between. Germline V gene sequence: CDR1 LGHDT, CDR2 YNNKEL (reference sequence). CDR3 sequence reads: CASSQDGSGRGYGYTF. Written as DNA, the CDR3 is TGTGCCAGCAGCCAAGATGGTTCGGGCAGGGGCTATGGCTACACCTTC.

The chain is built from TRBV3-1 (or the pseudogene TRBV3-2) and TRBJ2-3, with D perhaps matching TRBD1 or TRBD2 (5 bases each). V was pared by 0 bases and J by 9 bases, with 10 bases between. The CDR3 consists of 13 residues. Germline V gene sequence: CDR1 LGHDT, CDR2 YNNKEL (reference sequence). DNA for the CDR3: TGTGCCAGCAGCCAAGACGAGGGGCACACGCAGTATTTT. This gives the protein CASSQDEGHTQYF.

V gene TRBV28 combines with J gene TRBJ1-2, with D unresolved. Trimming pared 2 bases from V and 3 bases from J, leaving 10 bases between. This CDR3 comprises 14 residues. The germline V gene has CDR1 MDHEN and CDR2 SYDVKM. This CDR3 reads CASSLAQVYYGYTF. The CDR3 coding sequence is TGTGCCAGCAGTTTAGCCCAGGTATACTATGGCTACACCTTC.

The chain has TRBV3-1 (or the pseudogene TRBV3-2) and TRBJ1-6; D call uncertain. Deletions cut 4 bases from V and 9 bases from J, with 10 bases between. The CDR3 runs 13 residues. The germline V gene has CDR1 LGHDT and CDR2 YNNKEL (reference sequence). The CDR3 loop is CASSPSGSSPLHF. For the CDR3, the DNA is TGTGCCAGCAGCCCCTCCGGGTCTTCACCCCTCCACTTT.

The chain combines TRBV28 with TRBJ1-6; the D gene is possibly TRBD1 (5 bases). Deletions cut 2 bases from V and 8 bases from J, with 13 bases between. This CDR3 comprises 15 residues. Germline CDR1 reads MDHEN; CDR2 reads SYDVKM. CDR3: CASSLRPRGDSPLHF. Here the CDR3 DNA reads TGTGCCAGCAGTTTACGGCCTCGAGGGGATTCACCCCTCCACTTT.

The rearrangement uses TRBV28 and TRBJ2-1, with TRBD2 matching 9 bases. The CDR3 has 16 amino acids. Trimming took 2 bases from V and 0 from J; bases not matched to a gene: 2. Germline CDR1 MDHEN, CDR2 SYDVKM. In nucleotides, the CDR3 is TGTGCCAGCAGTTTACCTAGCGGGATCTCCTACAATGAGCAGTTCTTC. Translating it yields CASSLPSGISYNEQFF.

This sequence joins TRBV4-1 and TRBJ1-2; D gene uncertain. Germline assignment: CDR1 MGHRA and CDR2 YSYEKL. The germline V and J ends were trimmed by 1 base and 4 bases, with 10 bases remaining between them. The CDR3 is made up of 14 amino acids. The CDR3 spells CASSQGLKGYGYTF. CDR3 DNA sequence: TGCGCCAGCAGCCAAGGCCTCAAGGGCTATGGCTACACCTTC.

V usage is TRBV7-8 and J usage is TRBJ1-2; TRBD1 matches 8 bases. With V trimmed by 5 bases and J by 4 bases, 6 bases remained unmatched. Germline assignment: CDR1 SGHVS and CDR2 FQNEAQ. CDR3 length: 14 residues. CDR3 loop: CASSLGQGPYGYTF. The CDR3 coding sequence is TGTGCCAGCAGCCTCGGACAGGGACCCTATGGCTACACCTTC.

The chain carries TRBV6-5 and TRBJ2-1; 10 bases are a match to TRBD2. Germline V lookup: CDR1 MNHEY, CDR2 SVGAGI. V shed 7 bases, J shed 1 base, and the junction held 4 bases outside the gene matches. This CDR3 has 15 residues. The CDR3 protein is CASILLAGSYNEQFF. The CDR3 DNA is TGTGCCAGCATTTTACTAGCGGGGTCCTACAATGAGCAGTTCTTC.

In nucleotides, the CDR3 is TGCAGTGCTAGTGGTGGGAGGAATGAGCAGTTCTTC. Its protein product is CSASGGRNEQFF. The gene calls are TRBV20-1 and TRBJ2-1, with D tentatively TRBD2 (6 bases). The CDR3 has 12 residues. Germline CDR1 and CDR2: DFQATT and SNEGSKA (reference sequence). Trimming left V 3 bases short and J 7 bases short, with 10 bases between.

The chain combines TRBV19 with TRBJ1-5; 7 bases fit TRBD1. Germline V CDR1 and CDR2: LNHDA, SQIVND (reference sequence). With 11 bases clipped from V and 7 bases from J, the junction kept 8 bases outside the gene matches. This CDR3 has 12 residues. The CDR3 nucleotides read TGTGCCGGGGGACAGAGATGGCAGCCCCAGCATTTT. This encodes CAGGQRWQPQHF.

Points on this clone: A single base separates this from a much larger clone, so it may be a read error. Other DNA sequences in this sample translate to the same CDR3. The chain employs TRBV7-9 and TRBJ1-5; no reliable D call. The germline gives CDR1 SEHNR, CDR2 FQNEAQ (reference sequence). V dropped 4 bases and J dropped 0 bases, with 4 bases sitting between them. The CDR3 has 13 amino acids. The CDR3 here is CASSSNSNQPQHF. For the CDR3, the DNA is TGTGCCAGCAGCTCAAATAGCAATCAGCCCCAGCATTTT.

This CDR3 reads CASSPGQGAAFF. Written as DNA, the CDR3 is TGTGCCAGCAGCCCGGGACAGGGCGCGGCTTTCTTT. The gene calls are TRBV5-6 and TRBJ1-1; 9 nucleotides align to TRBD1. This CDR3 is 12 amino acids long. V trimming: 4 bases; J trimming: 11 bases; junction bases outside the gene matches: 6. Per germline, CDR1 SGHDT and CDR2 YYEEEE.

The V and J genes are TRBV9 and TRBJ2-1; D uncertain. This CDR3 is 14 amino acids long. Trimming stripped 4 bases from V and 7 bases from J, with 15 bases between. The germline CDR1 and CDR2 sequences are SGDLS and YYNGEE. CDR3 nucleotide sequence: TGTGCCAGCAGCTTACTACCCGACCTAAATGAGCAGTTCTTC. Its translation is CASSLLPDLNEQFF.

V and J are TRBV2 and TRBJ2-3, with D unresolved. The length of the CDR3 is 12 residues. Trimming left V 0 bases short and J 9 bases short, with 7 bases between. Germline CDR1 and CDR2: SNHLY and FYNNEI. Here the CDR3 DNA reads TGTGCCAGCAGTGAAGCTTACGCGACGCAGTATTTT. Protein: CASSEAYATQYF.

This chain joins TRBV7-9 and TRBJ1-3; D not resolved. Per the germline V gene, CDR1 is SEHNR and CDR2 is FQNEAQ (reference sequence). Trimming removed 4 bases from V and 4 bases from J, with 11 bases in between. This CDR3 is built from 14 residues. CDR3 DNA: TGTGCCAGCAGCTCTACGACACACGGAAACACCATATATTTT. Translation gives CASSSTTHGNTIYF.

This clone was observed once. The CDR3 DNA reads as TGTGCCAGCAGCTCTGAGACAGGGGGAGTTGGCTACACCTTC. This sequence encodes CASSSETGGVGYTF. The rearrangement joins TRBV5-4 to TRBJ1-2, with 9 bases fitting TRBD1. Germline V gene data show CDR1 as SGHNT and CDR2 as YYREEE (reference sequence). V lost 3 bases and J lost 7; bases outside the gene matches: 7. The CDR3 contains 14 residues.

This rearrangement joins TRBV9 to TRBJ1-2; D gene unclear. Germline assignment: CDR1 SGDLS and CDR2 YYNGEE. Trimming pared 2 bases from V and 4 bases from J, leaving 15 bases between. The CDR3 is 15 residues long. The CDR3: CASSVGWELGYGYTF. The CDR3, as DNA: TGTGCCAGCAGCGTGGGATGGGAGTTGGGCTATGGCTACACCTTC.

This sequence joins TRBV5-1 and TRBJ2-5; TRBD2 is a possible D gene (7 bases). From germline, CDR1 is SGHRS and CDR2 YFSETQ. This CDR3 spans 14 amino acids. V lost 7 bases and J 5 bases, leaving 18 bases between the germline ends. The CDR3 DNA sequence: TGCGCCAGCCGCGAAGGGGGGGTGCGGGAGACCCAGTACTTC. Protein sequence: CASREGGVRETQYF.

The V gene is TRBV5-1, the J gene TRBJ2-2, with D perhaps TRBD1 (6 bases). The V end was cut by 1 base, the J end by 4 bases, with 14 bases between. CDR1 is SGHRS, CDR2 YFSETQ, per germline. CDR3 size: 16 residues. The CDR3 nucleotides are TGCGCCAGCAGCTTGCTGGACAGCAGTGGCACCGGGGAGCTGTTTTTT. This sequence encodes CASSLLDSSGTGELFF.

This chain links TRBV7-6 with TRBJ1-4, with a tentative D call TRBD1 (6 bases). This CDR3 contains 15 residues. CDR1 and CDR2 (germline): SGHVS, FNYEAQ. V was pared by 5 bases and J by 3 bases, with 13 bases between. CDR3 sequence (DNA): TGTGCCAGCAGCCAAGGGACACCGGCTAATGAAAAACTGTTTTTT. Amino acid sequence: CASSQGTPANEKLFF.

CDR3 loop: CASSQPGTDTQETQYF. In DNA form, the CDR3 reads TGCGCCAGCAGTCAACCCGGGACAGATACTCAAGAGACCCAGTACTTC. V usage is TRBV23-1 and J usage is TRBJ2-5, with 7 bases aligning to TRBD1. TRBV23-1 has ORF status, its function being uncertain. The junction had 8 bases not matched to a gene; V was cut back by 2 bases and J by 2 bases. The CDR3 spans 16 residues.